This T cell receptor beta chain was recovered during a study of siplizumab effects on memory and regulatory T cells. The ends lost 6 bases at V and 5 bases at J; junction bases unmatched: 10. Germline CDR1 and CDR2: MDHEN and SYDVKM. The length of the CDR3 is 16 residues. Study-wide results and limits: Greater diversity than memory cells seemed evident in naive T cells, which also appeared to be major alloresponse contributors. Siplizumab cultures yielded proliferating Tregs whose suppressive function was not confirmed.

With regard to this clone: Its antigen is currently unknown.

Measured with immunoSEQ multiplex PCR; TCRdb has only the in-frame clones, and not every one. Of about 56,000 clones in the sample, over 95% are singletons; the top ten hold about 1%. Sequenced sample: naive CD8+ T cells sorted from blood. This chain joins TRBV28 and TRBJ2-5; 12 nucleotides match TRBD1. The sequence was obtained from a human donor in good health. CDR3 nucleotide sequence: TGTGCCAGCAGGCACCGGGACAGGGGGCGAGGGGAGACCCAGTACTTC. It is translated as CASRHRDRGRGETQYF. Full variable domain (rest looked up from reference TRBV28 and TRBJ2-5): DVKVTQSSRYLVKRTGEKVFLECVQDMDHENMFWYRQDPGLGLRLIYFSYDVKMKEKGDIPEGYSVSREKKERFSLILESASTNQTSMYLCASRHRDRGRGETQYFGPGTRLLVL.